These T cell receptor beta chains were read from a single sample in a study of long-term antiretroviral therapy in people with HIV. TCRdb's copy holds only in-frame clones and misses some; the assay was immunoSEQ multiplex PCR. The table includes 20,000 to 25,000 clones, about 90% detected once. The specimen comprised unsorted PBMCs, sampled just under 2.7 years after starting antiretroviral therapy. These receptors all come from a woman between 45 and 60 years old with HIV. The CDR3 runs from the conserved cysteine through the conserved F or W. A D gene is named only where the DNA matches it firmly. The size field is filled for only some rows; it gives once, few, many or a size class.

TRBJ2-7	15	.	.	TRBV4-1	TGCGCCAGCAGCCATGACTCGGGATACTCCTACGAGCAGTACTTC	CASSHDSGYSYEQYF
TRBJ1-5	14	.	.	TRBV11-2	TGTGCCAGCAGCTTAATGGGGGGGCATGGACCCCAGCATTTT	CASSLMGGHGPQHF
TRBJ2-2	13	.	few	TRBV5-4	TGTGCCAGCAGCCCCCACAGGGCTGGGGAGCTGTTTTTT	CASSPHRAGELFF
TRBJ2-5	13	.	.	TRBV7-6	TGTGCCAGCAGCCGCAGGGTTAAGGAGACCCAGTACTTC	CASSRRVKETQYF
TRBJ2-3	14	.	.	TRBV29-1	TGCAGCGTTGGCCGAGGACAGTCCACAGATACGCAGTATTTT	CSVGRGQSTDTQYF
TRBJ2-7	16	.	once	TRBV7-2	TGTGCCAGCAGCTTAGGGTTGGATCTCCTAAGCTACGAGCAGTACTTC	CASSLGLDLLSYEQYF
TRBJ1-2	13	TRBD1	.	TRBV4-3	TGCGCCAGCAGCCAAGGACAGGGTTATGGCTACACCTTC	CASSQGQGYGYTF
TRBJ2-3	16	TRBD1	.	TRBV9	TGTGCCAGCAGCGTCGCTGACGGGACAGGGTCAAATACGCAGTATTTT	CASSVADGTGSNTQYF
TRBJ2-2	13	.	.	TRBV19	TGTGCCAGTAGAGGCAGGGCGGACGGGGAGCTGTTTTTT	CASRGRADGELFF
TRBJ2-7	15	TRBD2	.	TRBV5-1	TGCGCCAGCAGCTTGGCGCGGGAGCGGTTATACGAGCAGTACTTC	CASSLARERLYEQYF
TRBJ1-2	17	.	.	TRBV2	TGTGCCAGCAGTGAAGCCTTAGCCCGGACTTTTAACTATGGCTACACCTTC	CASSEALARTFNYGYTF
TRBJ2-1	15	TRBD2	.	TRBV5-6	TGTGCCAGCAGCTTGGCTCCGGGAGGGTCGGTTGAGCAGTTCTTC	CASSLAPGGSVEQFF
TRBJ1-1	13	.	.	TRBV19	TGTGCCAGTCAGACAGCCATGAACACTGAAGCTTTCTTT	CASQTAMNTEAFF
TRBJ2-3	14	TRBD2	.	TRBV5-4	TGTGCCAGCAGCGATTCTAGCGGGATATATACGCAGTATTTT	CASSDSSGIYTQYF
TRBJ2-6	17	TRBD1	.	TRBV5-6	TGTGCCAGCAGCCCCCGACAGGGGAGCTCTGGGGCCAACGTCCTGACTTTC	CASSPRQGSSGANVLTF
TRBJ2-1	14	.	.	TRBV7-9	TGTGCCAGCAGCCCCGGACCGAACTTCAATGAGCAGTTCTTC	CASSPGPNFNEQFF
TRBJ2-1	16	.	.	TRBV6-5	TGTGCCAGCAGTTACTCAGGTACTCCTGAGTACAATGAGCAGTTCTTC	CASSYSGTPEYNEQFF
TRBJ2-5	12	.	.	TRBV5-5	TGTGCCAGCAGCTTTCTTATGGAGACCCAGTACTTC	CASSFLMETQYF
TRBJ2-7	13	.	.	TRBV11-3	TGTGCCAGCAGCTATACTGGGGGCAACGAGCAGTACTTC	CASSYTGGNEQYF
TRBJ2-1	16	.	once	TRBV18	TGTGCCAGCTCACCACAAAGGGTAGGGTCAGGGGATGAGCAGTTCTTC	CASSPQRVGSGDEQFF
TRBJ2-5	17	TRBD2	.	TRBV7-9	TGTGCCAGCAGCTCCCCCCAGCGGGGTGGGATCCAAGAGACCCAGTACTTC	CASSSPQRGGIQETQYF
TRBJ2-1	15	.	.	TRBV14	TGTGCCAGCAGCCTTCCCGGATCGACATACAATGAGCAGTTCTTC	CASSLPGSTYNEQFF
TRBJ2-5	13	.	.	TRBV11-2	TGTGCCAGCAGCTTCCAGTACCAAGAGACCCAGTACTTC	CASSFQYQETQYF
TRBJ2-7	16	TRBD1	.	TRBV18	TGTGCCAGCTCACAAATTACAGGGGGCGGTAACTACGAGCAGTACTTC	CASSQITGGGNYEQYF
TRBJ2-3	16	.	.	TRBV9	TGTGCCAGCAGCGTAGTTGCGGGAAAGTATGGAGATACGCAGTATTTT	CASSVVAGKYGDTQYF
TRBJ2-7	11	.	.	TRBV6-1	TGTGCCTCAAGCTCCGCCTACGAGCAGTACTTC	CASSSAYEQYF
TRBJ2-7	15	TRBD1	.	TRBV29-1	TGCAGCGTTGTGTCAGGGGGACAGGGGGCAAAAGAGCAGTACTTC	CSVVSGGQGAKEQYF
TRBJ1-2	14	.	.	TRBV7-9	TGTGCCAGCAGCTGGATGACCGAATACTATGGCTACACCTTC	CASSWMTEYYGYTF
TRBJ2-3	16	.	.	TRBV4-2	TGTGCCAGCAGCCAAGATCTGGGGGTCCCCACAGATACGCAGTATTTT	CASSQDLGVPTDTQYF
TRBJ2-7	15	TRBD2	.	TRBV5-1	TGCGCCAGCAGCTCTACTAGCGGGCCCTCCTACGAGCAGTACTTC	CASSSTSGPSYEQYF
TRBJ2-7	15	.	.	TRBV6-5	TGTGCCAGCAGTTACTCGTTGAAGGGTACCTACGAGCAGTACTTC	CASSYSLKGTYEQYF
TRBJ2-2	14	.	large	TRBV4-1	TGCGCCAGCAGCCTAGGACAGAACACCGGGGAGCTGTTTTTT	CASSLGQNTGELFF
TRBJ2-7	18	TRBD2	.	TRBV5-1	TGCGCCAGCAGCTTTCTGGGACTAGCGGGAGGGTCTGTGTACGAGCAGTACTTC	CASSFLGLAGGSVYEQYF
TRBJ2-5	15	.	once	TRBV6-6	TGTGCCAGCAGTTACGTTTCAGGCAGGGGAGAGACCCAGTACTTC	CASSYVSGRGETQYF
TRBJ2-7	14	.	.	TRBV7-8	TGTGCCAGCAGCTTAGAGGTGCAGGCCTACGAGCAGTACTTC	CASSLEVQAYEQYF
TRBJ2-7	14	.	.	TRBV5-5	TGTGCCAGCAGCTTGGGGGGAAGCTCCTACGAGCAGTACTTC	CASSLGGSSYEQYF
TRBJ1-1	15	TRBD1	.	TRBV5-1	TGCGCCAGCAGCCCTGGACAGGGGACGGACACTGAAGCTTTCTTT	CASSPGQGTDTEAFF
TRBJ2-1	16	TRBD2	.	TRBV4-1	TGCGCCAGCAGCCCCAAGGGACTAGCGACCAACAATGAGCAGTTCTTC	CASSPKGLATNNEQFF
TRBJ1-2	19	.	.	TRBV1	TGCACCAGCAGCCAAGAGAATTCAGGGACACATGACGGAATGTATGGCTACACCTTC	CTSSQENSGTHDGMYGYTF
TRBJ1-5	15	.	few	TRBV12-5	TGTGCTAGTCTGGAGGGCGCCTTTAGCAATCAGCCCCAGCATTTT	CASLEGAFSNQPQHF
TRBJ2-2	13	.	.	TRBV11-3	TGTGCCAGCAGCGCGGTCACTACCGGGGAGCTGTTTTTT	CASSAVTTGELFF
TRBJ1-1	13	.	.	TRBV10-3	TGTGCCATCAGTGAGTCGACCGGGGCTGAAGCTTTCTTT	CAISESTGAEAFF
TRBJ2-7	12	.	.	TRBV13	TGTGCCAGCAGCCCAGGTCGGGGCGAGCAGTACTTC	CASSPGRGEQYF
TRBJ1-1	13	.	.	TRBV2	TGTGCCAGCGGTATACAGCCGAACACTGAAGCTTTCTTT	CASGIQPNTEAFF
TRBJ2-2	16	TRBD2	.	TRBV5-6	TGTGCCAGCAGCATCGGACTAGCCGGGGTGCGCGGGGAGCTGTTTTTT	CASSIGLAGVRGELFF
TRBJ2-5	13	.	.	TRBV29-1	TGCAGCGTTGTTGGGGGTGGGAGAGAGACCCAGTACTTC	CSVVGGGRETQYF
TRBJ2-7	14	TRBD2	.	TRBV7-3	TGTGCCAGCAGCTTAACTAGCGGGATATACGAGCAGTACTTC	CASSLTSGIYEQYF
TRBJ2-6	15	.	.	TRBV6-5	TGTGCCAGCAGACGGGCCGACTCTGGGGCCAACGTCCTGACTTTC	CASRRADSGANVLTF
TRBJ2-7	14	.	.	TRBV7-2	TGTGCCAGCACCTCCCTCCACAGCGGGTACGAGCAGTACTTC	CASTSLHSGYEQYF
TRBJ2-5	17	.	few	TRBV7-9	TGTGCCAGCAGCTTTGGACCAGGGACTCAGAGCCGAGAGACCCAGTACTTC	CASSFGPGTQSRETQYF
TRBJ2-3	14	.	.	TRBV18	TGTGCCAGCTTCACCATGGCGGTCACAGATACGCAGTATTTT	CASFTMAVTDTQYF
TRBJ2-7	14	.	.	TRBV7-9	TGTGCCAGCAGCACTCCCGGACAGTACTACGAGCAGTACTTC	CASSTPGQYYEQYF
TRBJ2-7	13	TRBD1	.	TRBV6-1	TGTGCCAGCAGACCGGGACAGGGCTACGAGCAGTACTTC	CASRPGQGYEQYF
TRBJ2-7	14	TRBD2	.	TRBV19	TGTGCCAGTAGTAGGGCGGGAGATTACTACGAGCAGTACTTC	CASSRAGDYYEQYF
TRBJ2-1	16	TRBD2	.	TRBV11-3	TGTGCCAGCAGCTTATTGGGACTAGTCCCATACAATGAGCAGTTCTTC	CASSLLGLVPYNEQFF
TRBJ2-1	15	TRBD2	.	TRBV19	TGTGCCAGTGAGGCTAGCGGGAGCTCCTACAATGAGCAGTTCTTC	CASEASGSSYNEQFF
TRBJ2-5	12	.	.	TRBV5-5	TGTGCCAGCAGCTTGGCCCGGGAGACCCAGTACTTC	CASSLARETQYF
TRBJ2-7	13	.	.	TRBV4-3	TGCGCCAGCAGCCAAGAAGGCGGCTACGAGCAGTACTTC	CASSQEGGYEQYF